The clone carrying this TCR beta chain appeared a few times. The antigen remains undetermined. This entry comes from a study of vaccination and CD4 T cells after COVID-19. Study details: Samples after vaccination came a median 72 days past dose two, ranging 14 to 241.

The treatment here: approximately nine-day PBMC culture with coronavirus spike peptide pools or control peptides (ViraFEST assay). After culture for about ten days, isolation of CD4+ T cells was performed by negative selection. Once obtained from cultured CD4+ T cells, the DNA was sequenced using the Oncomine TCR Beta short-read assay. Extraction of genomic DNA was performed on cultured CD4+ T cells. TCRdb recomputed calls from the PCR reads with MiXCR, one row per CDR3 protein. The sample has about 13,000 distinct CDR3 sequences; 25% to 30% are singletons. Germline V gene lookup returns CDR1 SGHNT and CDR2 YENEEA. With V trimmed by 5 bases and J by 5 bases, 10 bases remained unmatched. The length of the CDR3 is 15 residues.

The chain carries TRBV11-3 and TRBJ2-3, with 7 bases matching TRBD2. This material consisted of CD4+ T cells from blood, cultured in vitro, taken before SARS-CoV-2 vaccination. The receptor was derived from a human donor who received a COVID-19 vaccine. CDR3 nucleotide sequence: TGTGCCAGCAGCCGACTAGCCCCGGGGGGAGATACGCAGTATTTT. It is translated as CASSRLAPGGDTQYF.